Described below is a single T cell receptor beta chain sequence and its context. The CDR3 runs 10 residues. V lost 0 bases and J lost 6, with 1 base in between. Germline values: CDR1 DFQATT, CDR2 SNEGSKA (reference sequence). This entry belongs to a study of control samples from healthy donors and cancer patients. TCRdb keeps only in-frame clones here, not all; method: immunoSEQ multiplex PCR. The sample yields tens of thousands of clones, about nine tenths seen once. The origin of this receptor is a woman between 18 and 29 years old in good health. The chain recombines TRBV20-1 with TRBJ2-3; D gene unclear. Sample: blood. CDR3 nucleotide sequence: TGCAGTGCTAGAGACGATACGCAGTATTTT. This sequence encodes CSARDDTQYF.